These 28 T cell receptor beta chains share one sample of origin, sequenced in a study of cytotoxic CD8 clonotypes in ibrutinib-treated CLL. Method: immunoSEQ multiplex PCR; TCRdb's copy keeps in-frame clones and lacks some. The sample records about 130,000 clones, about four fifths being singletons. The sample here was PBMCs, taken after 12 months of ibrutinib treatment. The receptors here all came from a human donor with chronic lymphocytic leukemia.

The V gene is TRBV29-1, the J gene TRBJ2-1, with 13 bases matching TRBD2. V lost 8 bases, J lost 9 bases, and 7 bases stayed unmatched. From germline, CDR1 is SQVTM and CDR2 ANQGSEA. This CDR3 is built from 13 residues. The CDR3 region is CSPRTSGSGEQFF. The CDR3 nucleotides are TGCAGCCCGCGGACTAGCGGGAGCGGTGAGCAGTTCTTC.

The CDR3 here is CASSLVVRGEEKLFF. The CDR3 region has the DNA TGTGCCAGCAGCTTAGTTGTTCGAGGGGAGGAAAAACTGTTTTTT. The rearrangement uses TRBV11-2 and TRBJ1-4; a weak D match, TRBD1 (5 bases). The CDR3 extends over 15 amino acids. V shed 1 base and J shed 8 bases, with 14 bases lying between them. In germline, CDR1 is SGHAT, CDR2 FQNNGV.

The rearrangement joins TRBV30 to TRBJ2-1, with D possibly being TRBD2 (6 bases). The V end lost 3 bases, the J end lost 0 bases, and 6 bases lay between the germline ends. The CDR3 contains 13 residues. CDR1 is GTSNPN and CDR2 is SVGIG in the germline V gene (reference sequence). CDR3 in amino acids: CAWRRDSYNEQFF. CDR3 in DNA: TGTGCCTGGAGGCGGGACTCCTACAATGAGCAGTTCTTC.

The chain links TRBV5-8 to TRBJ1-3, with 9 bases that match TRBD1. Germline CDR1 and CDR2: SGHTS and YDEGEE. V trimming: 0 bases; J trimming: 2 bases; junction bases outside the gene matches: 3. The CDR3 is made up of 16 amino acids. The CDR3 coding sequence is TGTGCCAGCAGCTTGGGGGACAGGGTTCCTGGAAACACCATATATTTT. It yields the protein CASSLGDRVPGNTIYF. The complete variable domain, with remaining parts taken from reference TRBV5-8 and TRBJ1-3, reads EAGVTQSPTHLIKTRGQQATLRCSPISGHTSVYWYQQALGLGLQFLLWYDEGEERNRGNFPPRFSGRQFPNYSSELNVNALELEDSALYLCASSLGDRVPGNTIYFGEGSWLTVV.

CDR3 loop: CASSKALSGALAYNEQFF. The CDR3 DNA follows: TGTGCCAGCAGCAAAGCGCTTTCTGGGGCACTTGCCTACAATGAGCAGTTCTTC. The rearrangement links TRBV21-1 to TRBJ2-1; TRBD1 reflects the table's D call only, with no check against the DNA. TRBV21-1 is described as a pseudogene. The CDR3 is 18 amino acids.

A remark on this clone: One end of the junction is discordant with germline, which a read error may explain. The DNA for the CDR3 is TGCAGTGCAACCCACCGGGACCTAGGGGTTTTT. Protein sequence: CSATHRDLGVF. The gene calls are TRBV20-1 and TRBJ1-4, with D possibly matching TRBD1 (5 bases). The CDR3 loop spans 11 amino acids. Per germline, CDR1 DFQATT and CDR2 SNEGSKA (reference sequence).

The rearrangement links TRBV11-2 to TRBJ2-5, with 7 bases lining up with TRBD2. The CDR3 covers 13 residues. After removal of 7 bases from V and 5 bases from J, the junction contained 7 bases not matched to a gene. The V gene's germline CDR1 is SGHAT and CDR2 FQNNGV. The CDR3 DNA sequence: TGTGCCAGCATTCCGTGGGGGGGTGAGACCCAGTACTTC. It codes for CASIPWGGETQYF.

This rearrangement joins TRBV4-3 to TRBJ2-7, with 11 bases that match TRBD1. V lost 1 base and J lost 3; bases outside the gene matches: 11. Germline-derived CDR1 and CDR2 are LGHNA and YSLEER. The CDR3 is 18 residues long. The CDR3 bases are TGCGCCAGCAGCCAAGGGTTACCGGGACAGGGGGGGTACTACGAGCAGTACTTC. Its protein product is CASSQGLPGQGGYYEQYF.

This chain joins TRBV12-2 and TRBJ1-1; TRBD1, as called in the table, went unchecked against the DNA. TRBV12-2 is noted as a pseudogene. The CDR3 totals 16 residues. The CDR3 region is CASRLAGDRVGCEAFF. The CDR3 DNA is TGTGCAAGTCGCTTAGCGGGAGACAGGGTTGGATGTGAAGCTTTCTTT.

This clone has a count of ten or more. The chain recombines TRBV20-1 with TRBJ1-1; D unresolved. There are 11 residues in the CDR3. V was trimmed by 1 base and J by 11 bases, leaving 11 bases between them. The V gene's germline CDR1 is DFQATT and CDR2 SNEGSKA (reference sequence). The CDR3 region has the DNA TGCAGTGCTAGAGTGGCGGCGGAGGCTTTCTTT. Residues: CSARVAAEAFF.

This rearrangement joins TRBV20-1 to TRBJ1-2, with TRBD1 as a possible D gene (5 bases). The CDR3 has 11 amino acids. From germline, CDR1 is DFQATT and CDR2 SNEGSKA (reference sequence). V dropped 6 bases and J dropped 7 bases, with 12 bases sitting between them. This chain's CDR3 is CSARGLGGYTF. The CDR3 nucleotides read TGCAGTGCGAGGGGACTTGGTGGCTACACCTTC.

This clone was recorded only once. The chain is built from TRBV7-2 and TRBJ2-1, with D perhaps TRBD2 (6 bases). This CDR3 has 15 amino acids. V dropped 0 bases and J dropped 4 bases, with 10 bases sitting between them. CDR1 is SGHTA, CDR2 FQGNSA, per germline. DNA of the CDR3: TGTGCCAGCAGCTTAGCTAGCGGAGGATACAATGAGCAGTTCTTC. Translated, it gives CASSLASGGYNEQFF.

The chain joins TRBV19 to TRBJ1-2, with 11 nucleotides matching TRBD1. Germline-derived CDR1 and CDR2 are LNHDA and SQIVND (reference sequence). The CDR3 runs 15 residues. After removal of 0 bases from V and 4 bases from J, the junction contained 1 base not matched to a gene. CDR3 protein: CASSIDGTGGYGYTF. The CDR3 DNA sequence: TGTGCCAGTAGTATAGACGGGACAGGGGGCTATGGCTACACCTTC.

The count of this clone is one. V and J are TRBV4-3 and TRBJ2-4; the D call may be TRBD1 or TRBD2 (6 bases each). The CDR3 has 17 residues. From germline, CDR1 is LGHNA and CDR2 YSLEER. Trimming removed 1 base at V and 0 bases at J, with 13 bases between. DNA for the CDR3: TGCGCCAGCAGCCAAGTTGGCAGGGGACTAGCCAAAAACATTCAGTACTTC. Protein sequence: CASSQVGRGLAKNIQYF.

This chain connects TRBV4-3 to TRBJ2-2; 9 nucleotides agree with TRBD2. Unmatched junction bases numbered 4, after V lost 0 bases and J lost 5 bases. Germline V gene lookup returns CDR1 LGHNA and CDR2 YSLEER. This CDR3 has 16 residues. The CDR3 spells CASSQDGTSSTGELFF. CDR3 DNA sequence: TGCGCCAGCAGCCAAGATGGGACTAGCTCTACCGGGGAGCTGTTTTTT.

The chain links TRBV4-2 to TRBJ1-3; no reliable D call. Germline V CDR1 and CDR2: LGHNA, YNFKEQ. The CDR3 spans 17 residues. V was clipped by 0 bases and J by 3 bases, with 15 bases between them. Here the CDR3 reads CASSQDSPAGVGNTIYF. The CDR3 region has the DNA TGTGCCAGCAGCCAAGATTCGCCAGCCGGGGTTGGAAACACCATATATTTT.

The gene calls are TRBV7-7 and TRBJ2-7, with a possible D match to TRBD1 (6 bases). The germline gives CDR1 SSHAT, CDR2 FNYEAQ (reference sequence). CDR3 length: 15 amino acids. Trimming removed 5 bases from V and 5 bases from J, with 19 bases in between. This CDR3 reads CASSTNQGLSNEQYF. As DNA, the CDR3 is TGTGCCAGCAGCACTAATCAGGGGCTTTCCAACGAGCAGTACTTC.

The chain couples TRBV18 to TRBJ2-7; no reliable D call. Trimming removed 0 bases at V and 3 bases at J, with 12 bases between. CDR1 and CDR2 from the germline V gene are KGHSH and LQKENI. The CDR3 consists of 15 residues. As DNA, the CDR3 is TGTGCCAGCTCACCACCGTCGACCGGCGGCTACGAGCAGTACTTC. Translation gives CASSPPSTGGYEQYF.

This chain links TRBV5-1 with TRBJ2-3; 8 nucleotides agree with TRBD1. Germline loops: CDR1 SGHRS, CDR2 YFSETQ. The length of the CDR3 is 14 residues. With V trimmed by 4 bases and J by 4 bases, 5 bases remained unmatched. The CDR3, as DNA: TGCGCCAGCAGCGGGGACAGGCCTTCAGATACGCAGTATTTT. This encodes CASSGDRPSDTQYF.

This chain uses TRBV30 with TRBJ2-3, with a possible D match to TRBD2 (5 bases). This CDR3 contains 14 residues. Germline V gene lookup returns CDR1 GTSNPN and CDR2 SVGIG (reference sequence). Between the trimmed V and J ends, which lost 0 bases and 2 bases, there was a span of 9 bases. The CDR3 loop reads CAWSVEGNTDTQYF. The CDR3 DNA sequence: TGTGCCTGGAGTGTAGAGGGAAACACAGATACGCAGTATTTT. The entire variable domain, with the rest obtained from reference TRBV30 and TRBJ2-3, is as follows: SQTIHQWPATLVQPVGSPLSLECTVEGTSNPNLYWYRQAAGRGLQLLFYSVGIGQISSEVPQNLSASRPQDRQFILSSKKLLLSDSGFYLCAWSVEGNTDTQYFGPGTRLTVL.

This chain connects TRBV12-5 to TRBJ1-1; D call uncertain. The CDR3 is 14 residues long. Germline V gene data show CDR1 as LGHNT and CDR2 as FRNRAP. V lost 1 base, J lost 10 bases, and 16 bases lay in between. CDR3: CASGLDPIGSGAFF. CDR3 DNA sequence: TGTGCTAGTGGTTTGGACCCTATCGGTTCGGGAGCTTTCTTT.

The CDR3 reads CASSPNGLSTDTQYF. For the CDR3, the DNA is TGTGCCAGCAGCCCTAACGGCTTGAGCACAGATACGCAGTATTTT. This sequence joins TRBV7-2 and TRBJ2-3; D is unresolved. Germline values: CDR1 SGHTA, CDR2 FQGNSA. The CDR3 is 15 amino acids. V was shortened by 5 bases and J by 0 bases, with 12 bases between the two germline ends.

The rearrangement uses TRBV6-1 and TRBJ1-5; D remains unclear. This CDR3 comprises 14 residues. V was clipped by 1 base and J by 9 bases, with 13 bases between them. Germline CDR1 reads MNHNS; CDR2 reads SASEGT. The CDR3 region is CASSEEVGDWPQHF. In DNA, the CDR3 is TGTGCCAGCAGTGAAGAGGTGGGCGATTGGCCCCAGCATTTT.

A word on this clone: In the same sample, other DNA sequences code for this CDR3. The chain is built from TRBV18 and TRBJ2-7; TRBD1 aligns across 7 bases. V lost 3 bases to trimming and J lost 1 base; unmatched junction nucleotides: 0. This CDR3 comprises 13 residues. Germline V gene lookup returns CDR1 KGHSH and CDR2 LQKENI. The CDR3 protein is CASSPGQSYEQYF. CDR3 bases: TGTGCCAGCTCACCGGGACAGTCCTACGAGCAGTACTTC. Variable domain in full (rest from reference TRBV18 and TRBJ2-7): NAGVMQNPRHLVRRRGQEARLRCSPMKGHSHVYWYRQLPEEGLKFMVYLQKENIIDESGMPKERFSAEFPKEGPSILRIQQVVRGDSAAYFCASSPGQSYEQYFGPGTRLTVT.

The chain joins TRBV18 to TRBJ2-2; 7 bases map to TRBD1. V trimming: 4 bases; J trimming: 5 bases; junction bases outside the gene matches: 4. From germline, CDR1 is KGHSH and CDR2 LQKENI. The length of the CDR3 is 14 residues. DNA of the CDR3: TGTGCCAGCTCACAGGGGGCAGGTACCGGGGAGCTGTTTTTT. Residues: CASSQGAGTGELFF.

Of note for this clone: The same CDR3 can be traced to other DNA sequences in this sample. This sequence joins TRBV11-3 and TRBJ2-1; D gene uncertain. This CDR3 is built from 13 residues. Germline CDR1 SGHNT, CDR2 YENEEA. The V gene lost 5 bases and the J gene lost 4 bases, with 9 bases spanning the gap. CDR3 bases: TGTGCCAGCAGCCCCGACTCTTACAATGAGCAGTTCTTC. This encodes CASSPDSYNEQFF. The variable domain in full, completed from reference TRBV11-3 and TRBJ2-1, reads EAGVVQSPRYKIIEKKQPVAFWCNPISGHNTLYWYLQNLGQGPELLIRYENEEAVDDSQLPKDRFSAERLKGVDSTLKIQPAELGDSAVYLCASSPDSYNEQFFGPGTRLTVL.

The CDR3 DNA reads TGTGCCAGTAGTATAGAGGTCGGCGGGGCTACGGAAGCTTTCTTT. Translating it yields CASSIEVGGATEAFF. The genes are TRBV19 and TRBJ1-1; D perhaps matches TRBD1 (5 bases). Germline V CDR1 and CDR2: LNHDA, SQIVND (reference sequence). The V gene lost 0 bases and the J gene lost 8 bases, with 16 bases spanning the gap. CDR3 length equals 15 residues.

This sequence joins TRBV2 and TRBJ1-2; D is undetermined. V dropped 3 bases and J dropped 2 bases, with 10 bases sitting between them. Germline CDR1 reads SNHLY; CDR2 reads FYNNEI. The CDR3 covers 14 residues. CDR3 DNA: TGTGCCAGCAGTGACAGATCGCGAAACTATGGCTACACCTTC. Translating it yields CASSDRSRNYGYTF.